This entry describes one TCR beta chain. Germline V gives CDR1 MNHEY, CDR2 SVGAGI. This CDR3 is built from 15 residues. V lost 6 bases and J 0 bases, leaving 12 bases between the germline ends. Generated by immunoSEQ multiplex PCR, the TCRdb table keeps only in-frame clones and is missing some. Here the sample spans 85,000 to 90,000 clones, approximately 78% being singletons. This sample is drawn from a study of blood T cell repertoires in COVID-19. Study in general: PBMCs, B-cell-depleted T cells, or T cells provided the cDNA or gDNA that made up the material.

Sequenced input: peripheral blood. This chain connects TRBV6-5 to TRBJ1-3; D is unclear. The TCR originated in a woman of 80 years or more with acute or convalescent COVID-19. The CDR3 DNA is TGTGCCAGCAGGGAGTCGAGCTCCTCTGGAAACACCATATATTTT. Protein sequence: CASRESSSSGNTIYF.